This T cell receptor beta chain derives from a study of T cell responses to AZD1222 COVID-19 vaccine. Measured with immunoSEQ multiplex PCR; TCRdb has only the in-frame clones, and not every one. The data hold 99,000 or so clones, with 89% observed a single time. V lost 6 bases, J lost 5 bases, and 10 bases lay in between. The CDR3 length is 12 residues. Per germline, CDR1 KGHSH and CDR2 LQKENI. The chain carries TRBV18 and TRBJ1-1; tentative D call: TRBD1 (5 bases). This receptor was identified in an adult who received the AZD1222 COVID-19 vaccine. The input for sequencing was peripheral blood, taken 28 days after the second AZD1222 dose. CDR3 residues: CASSPGITEAFF. Written as DNA, the CDR3 is TGTGCCAGCTCCCCAGGGATTACTGAAGCTTTCTTT.